This T cell receptor beta chain was retrieved from a study of cytomegalovirus exposure and HLA in healthy donors. On the study more broadly: A data release that came early held approximately 92 million unique TCRs from HLA-typed donors.

In the case of this clone: No antigen is known for it.

Broader study findings: Productive status was seen about 90% or about 30% of the time for most TCR beta V segments in an earlier analysis.

PCR was performed using 60 Vbeta and 13 Jbeta primers. The method was immunoSEQ multiplex PCR; TCRdb's version includes in-frame clones alone and lacks a portion of them. The data hold over 70,000 clones, with more than 70% observed a single time. The sequencing input was PBMCs. The receptor was derived from a man aged 25-45 years in good health and CMV-seronegative.

DNA for the CDR3: TGTGCCAGCTTAGGTGGAGGGCGAGGGAGAGATACGCAGTATTTT. Protein sequence: CASLGGGRGRDTQYF. This sequence joins TRBV2 and TRBJ2-3; a possible D gene is TRBD2 (6 bases). This CDR3 has 15 amino acids. Trimming shortened V by 8 bases and J by 5 bases, and 20 bases separated the two germline ends. Germline values: CDR1 SNHLY, CDR2 FYNNEI.